What follows are 25 T cell receptor beta chains derived from one specimen sequenced in a study of cytomegalovirus exposure and HLA in healthy donors. PCR involved 60 Vbeta and 13 Jbeta primers. The protocol was immunoSEQ multiplex PCR, while the TCRdb copy is restricted to in-frame clones and leaves out a portion. The table includes 100,000 to 150,000 clones, around 80% detected once. Sequencing used PBMCs. The receptor set was obtained from a middle-aged woman in good health and CMV-seronegative.

The chain uses TRBV5-5 and TRBJ1-2, with TRBD1 as a possible D gene (6 bases). Trimming stripped 4 bases from V and 3 bases from J, with 16 bases between. Germline V CDR1 and CDR2: SGHKS, YYEKEE (reference sequence). This CDR3 is 15 amino acids long. DNA of the CDR3: TGTGCCAGCAGCCAAGTCACAGGGAATTACTATGGCTACACCTTC. Protein sequence: CASSQVTGNYYGYTF.

The chain recombines TRBV18 with TRBJ1-1; D is unclear. Trimming pared 4 bases from V and 11 bases from J, leaving 14 bases between. The V gene's germline CDR1 is KGHSH and CDR2 LQKENI. This CDR3 comprises 12 residues. CDR3 sequence (DNA): TGTGCCAGCTCACGACGACGGGAGGAGGCTTTCTTT. Its translation: CASSRRREEAFF.

The V and J genes are TRBV28 and TRBJ2-7, with a weak D call TRBD1 (6 bases). Looked up from germline, CDR1 is MDHEN and CDR2 is SYDVKM. Trimming left V 7 bases short and J 2 bases short, with 18 bases between. CDR3 length: 15 amino acids. CDR3 residues: CASTMTGTRTYEQYF. The CDR3 DNA follows: TGTGCCAGCACTATGACCGGGACACGGACCTACGAGCAGTACTTC.

This clone has a handful of counts. V gene TRBV28 combines with J gene TRBJ2-7; the D is unclear. The V and J ends lost 2 bases and 0 bases respectively, with 11 bases between them. The CDR3 length is 15 residues. CDR1 and CDR2 from the germline V gene are MDHEN and SYDVKM. The CDR3: CASSLKRLYSYEQYF. CDR3 sequence (DNA): TGTGCCAGCAGTTTAAAGAGGCTTTACTCCTACGAGCAGTACTTC.

V gene TRBV4-2 combines with J gene TRBJ1-5; perhaps TRBD1 as D (6 bases). The ends were cut back, 1 base at V and 7 bases at J, with 26 bases in the middle. This CDR3 is 19 amino acids long. The germline V gene has CDR1 LGHNA and CDR2 YNFKEQ. The CDR3 loop reads CASSQGRIKGGRVDQPQHF. CDR3 DNA sequence: TGTGCCAGCAGCCAAGGGCGAATCAAGGGGGGGCGGGTAGACCAGCCCCAGCATTTT.

V gene TRBV12-5 combines with J gene TRBJ2-5; 11 nucleotides line up with TRBD2. V dropped 1 base and J dropped 2; count of bases not matched to a gene: 6. Germline CDR1 LGHNT, CDR2 FRNRAP. The CDR3 length is 17 residues. This chain's CDR3 is CASGLGLAGGVQETQYF. The CDR3 DNA is TGTGCTAGTGGTTTGGGTCTAGCGGGGGGTGTGCAAGAGACCCAGTACTTC.

This chain connects TRBV11-2 to TRBJ2-3; 10 bases match TRBD2. The CDR3 is made up of 18 amino acids. Germline CDR1 is SGHAT and CDR2 is FQNNGV. The ends lost 5 bases at V and 5 bases at J; junction bases unmatched: 16. CDR3 DNA: TGTGCCAGCAGCAATGCCTTCTATCTAGCGGGAGAAGGAGATACGCAGTATTTT. Protein product: CASSNAFYLAGEGDTQYF.

The gene calls are TRBV7-3 and TRBJ1-2, with unresolved D. V lost 1 base and J 6 bases, leaving 9 bases between the germline ends. CDR3 length equals 13 residues. Germline V gene data show CDR1 as SGHTA and CDR2 as FQGTGA. CDR3: CASSLSGADGYTF. CDR3 coding DNA: TGTGCCAGCAGCTTAAGCGGCGCAGATGGCTACACCTTC.

The gene calls are TRBV18 and TRBJ2-7, with TRBD2 as a possible D gene (5 bases). This CDR3 comprises 16 residues. V was shortened by 3 bases and J by 0 bases, with 15 bases between the two germline ends. From germline, CDR1 is KGHSH and CDR2 LQKENI. CDR3 protein: CASSPSPGLGSYEQYF. The CDR3 nucleotides read TGTGCCAGCTCACCCAGTCCAGGACTGGGCTCCTACGAGCAGTACTTC.

V gene TRBV18 combines with J gene TRBJ2-7; no clear D. The CDR3 is 11 amino acids. The germline V gene has CDR1 KGHSH and CDR2 LQKENI. The ends were cut back, 3 bases at V and 4 bases at J, with 4 bases in the middle. The DNA of the CDR3 is TGTGCCAGCTCACCCGGGTACGAGCAGTACTTC. This gives the protein CASSPGYEQYF.

This chain links TRBV10-3 with TRBJ2-6; TRBD2 is a possible D gene (5 bases). The V gene's germline CDR1 is ENHRY and CDR2 SYGVKD. This CDR3 comprises 13 residues. The V end was cut by 10 bases, the J end by 0 bases, with 7 bases between. CDR3 nucleotides: TGTGCCACACGGGACTCTGGGGCCAACGTCCTGACTTTC. Translating it yields CATRDSGANVLTF.

This clone was found a few times. The rearrangement joins TRBV28 to TRBJ2-7; D might be TRBD1 (6 bases). Deletions cut 3 bases from V and 7 bases from J, with 19 bases between. This CDR3 is built from 15 residues. Germline V gene sequence: CDR1 MDHEN, CDR2 SYDVKM. The CDR3 sequence is CASSLLAGAGWEQYF. Here the CDR3 DNA reads TGTGCCAGCAGTTTGCTTGCAGGGGCCGGTTGGGAGCAGTACTTC.

Worth noting for this clone: The junction departs from the called germline gene at one end, perhaps through a read error. V gene TRBV27 combines with J gene TRBJ2-7; TRBD1 matches 10 bases. CDR1 and CDR2 (germline): MNHEY, SMNVEV (reference sequence). The CDR3 consists of 15 residues. The CDR3 is CTSSLRDRGFSEQYF. Here the CDR3 DNA reads TGTACCAGCAGTTTACGGGACAGGGGTTTCTCCGAGCAGTACTTC.

The gene calls are TRBV7-2 and TRBJ1-3, with D possibly TRBD1 on 6 matching bases. In germline, CDR1 is SGHTA, CDR2 FQGNSA. Deletions cut 5 bases from V and 6 bases from J, with 17 bases between. The CDR3 covers 15 residues. CDR3 coding DNA: TGTGCCAGCAGCGGGATGGACAGCTTTCAAAACACCATATATTTT. Protein product: CASSGMDSFQNTIYF. Based on the CDR3 plus reference TRBV7-2 and TRBJ1-3, the full variable domain is GAGVSQSPSNKVTEKGKDVELRCDPISGHTALYWYRQSLGQGLEFLIYFQGNSAPDKSGLPSDRFSAERTGGSVSTLTIQRTQQEDSAVYLCASSGMDSFQNTIYFGEGSWLTVV.

V and J are TRBV7-9 and TRBJ2-7; TRBD2 might be the D (5 bases). CDR3 length: 12 residues. The V and J ends lost 1 base and 6 bases respectively, with 7 bases between them. Per the germline V gene, CDR1 is SEHNR and CDR2 is FQNEAQ (reference sequence). CDR3 DNA: TGTGCCAGCAGCTTAGGCGGGCGCGAGCAGTACTTC. It is translated as CASSLGGREQYF. The full variable domain, in which reference TRBV7-9 and TRBJ2-7 provide the parts outside the CDR3, is DTGVSQNPRHKITKRGQNVTFRCDPISEHNRLYWYRQTLGQGPEFLTYFQNEAQLEKSRLLSDRFSAERPKGSFSTLEIQRTEQGDSAMYLCASSLGGREQYFGPGTRLTVT.

The rearrangement links TRBV6-5 to TRBJ2-1, with 9 bases matching TRBD2. V shed 2 bases, J shed 2 bases, and the junction held 4 bases outside the gene matches. This CDR3 contains 16 residues. Per germline, CDR1 MNHEY and CDR2 SVGAGI. CDR3 amino acids: CASSYRLAAPYNEQFF. CDR3 nucleotides: TGTGCCAGCAGTTACCGACTAGCGGCCCCCTACAATGAGCAGTTCTTC.

This clone was seen just once. V usage is TRBV6-5 and J usage is TRBJ2-1; 8 nucleotides agree with TRBD1. The CDR3 is 14 residues long. CDR1 and CDR2 from the germline V gene are MNHEY and SVGAGI. Trimming cost V 8 bases and J 3 bases; bases outside gene matches: 6. The CDR3 loop is CASRGTGVYNEQFF. For the CDR3, the DNA is TGTGCCAGCCGGGGGACAGGAGTCTACAATGAGCAGTTCTTC.

This chain connects TRBV5-4 to TRBJ1-2; D gene unclear. Trimming removed 0 bases at V and 8 bases at J, with 11 bases between. The CDR3 is made up of 13 amino acids. Germline assignment: CDR1 SGHNT and CDR2 YYREEE (reference sequence). The CDR3 sequence: CASSLVAVAGYTF. DNA of the CDR3: TGTGCCAGCAGCTTGGTTGCGGTGGCGGGCTACACCTTC.

V usage is TRBV4-1 and J usage is TRBJ2-5, with D uncertain. CDR1 and CDR2 from the germline V gene are MGHRA and YSYEKL. The germline V and J ends were trimmed by 0 bases and 5 bases, with 16 bases remaining between them. The CDR3 sequence is 16 residues long. The DNA for the CDR3 is TGCGCCAGCAGCCAAGATTTTAGTCTCTCGTTGGAGACCCAGTACTTC. This sequence encodes CASSQDFSLSLETQYF.

J is TRBJ1-5 and V is TRBV27, with D tentatively TRBD1 (6 bases). Trimming took 5 bases from V and 9 from J, leaving 17 bases between them. Germline CDR1 MNHEY, CDR2 SMNVEV (reference sequence). The CDR3 consists of 14 residues. The CDR3 reads CASSPGAGARPQHF. DNA for the CDR3: TGTGCCAGCAGTCCTGGGGCAGGGGCACGGCCCCAGCATTTT.

This clone has a handful of counts. V usage is TRBV4-1 and J usage is TRBJ1-6; the match to TRBD1 covers 9 bases. Trimming at V came to 4 bases and at J to 7 bases, leaving 2 bases not matched to a gene. Germline V CDR1 and CDR2: MGHRA, YSYEKL. CDR3 length: 14 amino acids. In nucleotides, the CDR3 is TGCGCCAGCAGCCTCGGACAGGGGAATTCACCCCTCCACTTT. Residues: CASSLGQGNSPLHF.

The rearrangement uses TRBV6-1 and TRBJ2-2; TRBD1 agrees at 7 bases. J was trimmed by 4 bases and V by 6 bases; bases with no gene match: 5. The V gene's germline CDR1 is MNHNS and CDR2 SASEGT. CDR3 length: 14 amino acids. The CDR3 here is CASRPGQTTGELFF. The CDR3 coding sequence is TGTGCCAGCAGGCCGGGACAGACCACCGGGGAGCTGTTTTTT.

This chain uses TRBV18 with TRBJ2-1; D remains unclear. The CDR3 is 13 amino acids. CDR1 and CDR2 from the germline V gene are KGHSH and LQKENI. V gave up 2 bases and J gave up 4 bases, with 6 bases separating them. CDR3 bases: TGTGCCAGCTCACCAAACGGGTACAATGAGCAGTTCTTC. This sequence encodes CASSPNGYNEQFF.

This clone was found a few times. This chain links TRBV2 with TRBJ2-3; possible D gene TRBD2, 7 bases. The V end lost 2 bases, the J end lost 9 bases, and 15 bases lay between the germline ends. CDR1 is SNHLY, CDR2 FYNNEI, per germline. The CDR3 contains 14 residues. The CDR3 DNA sequence: TGTGCCAGCAGTGAACCCCGGGGGGCGGGAACGCAGTATTTT. It codes for CASSEPRGAGTQYF. Looking up the rest from reference TRBV2 and TRBJ2-3 gives the full variable domain: EPEVTQTPSHQVTQMGQEVILRCVPISNHLYFYWYRQILGQKVEFLVSFYNNEISEKSEIFDDQFSVERPDGSNFTLKIRSTKLEDSAMYFCASSEPRGAGTQYFGPGTRLTVL.

The chain joins TRBV4-3 to TRBJ2-7, with D unresolved. CDR3 length equals 16 residues. V gave up 0 bases and J gave up 3 bases, with 15 bases separating them. The V gene's germline CDR1 is LGHNA and CDR2 YSLEER. The CDR3 nucleotides read TGCGCCAGCAGCCAAGACCCGACACCCACAGTCTACGAGCAGTACTTC. It yields the protein CASSQDPTPTVYEQYF.